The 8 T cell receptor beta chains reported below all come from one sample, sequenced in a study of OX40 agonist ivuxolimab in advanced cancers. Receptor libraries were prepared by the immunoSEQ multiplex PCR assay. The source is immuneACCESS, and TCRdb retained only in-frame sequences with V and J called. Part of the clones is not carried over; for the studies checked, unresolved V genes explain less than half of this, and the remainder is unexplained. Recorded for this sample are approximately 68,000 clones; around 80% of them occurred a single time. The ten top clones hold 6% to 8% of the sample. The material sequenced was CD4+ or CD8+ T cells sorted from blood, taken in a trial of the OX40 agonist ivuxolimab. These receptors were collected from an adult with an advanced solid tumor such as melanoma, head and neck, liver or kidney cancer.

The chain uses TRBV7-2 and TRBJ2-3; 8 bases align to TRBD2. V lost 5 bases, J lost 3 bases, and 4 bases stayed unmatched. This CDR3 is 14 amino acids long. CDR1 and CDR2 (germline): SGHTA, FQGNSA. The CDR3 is CASSPLAETDTQYF. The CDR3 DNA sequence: TGTGCCAGCAGCCCACTAGCGGAGACAGATACGCAGTATTTT.

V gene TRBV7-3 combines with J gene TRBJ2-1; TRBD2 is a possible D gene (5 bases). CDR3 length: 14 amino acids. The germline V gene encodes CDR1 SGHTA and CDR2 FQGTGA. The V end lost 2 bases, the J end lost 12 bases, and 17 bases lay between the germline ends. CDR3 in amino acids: CASSLLSGKDGQFF. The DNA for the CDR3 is TGTGCCAGCAGCTTACTGTCCGGGAAAGACGGGCAGTTCTTC.

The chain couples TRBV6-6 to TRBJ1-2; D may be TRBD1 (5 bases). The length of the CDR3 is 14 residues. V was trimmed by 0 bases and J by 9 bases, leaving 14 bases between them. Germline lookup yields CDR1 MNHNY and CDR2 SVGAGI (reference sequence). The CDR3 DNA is TGTGCCAGCAGTTACTCGGACGGCACGGGGCGCTACACCTTC. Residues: CASSYSDGTGRYTF.

CDR3 protein: CASSLENWGYEQFF. CDR3 sequence (DNA): TGTGCCAGCAGCTTGGAAAACTGGGGCTATGAGCAGTTCTTC. This chain connects TRBV5-4 to TRBJ2-1, with D perhaps matching TRBD1 (5 bases). The CDR3 totals 14 residues. Looked up from germline, CDR1 is SGHNT and CDR2 is YYREEE (reference sequence). Deletions cut 0 bases from V and 8 bases from J, with 12 bases between.

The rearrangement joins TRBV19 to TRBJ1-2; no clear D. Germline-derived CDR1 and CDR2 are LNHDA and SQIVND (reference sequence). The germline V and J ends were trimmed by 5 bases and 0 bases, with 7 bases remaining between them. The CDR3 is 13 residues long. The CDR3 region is CASSDPPNYGYTF. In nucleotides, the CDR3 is TGTGCCAGTAGTGATCCACCTAACTATGGCTACACCTTC.

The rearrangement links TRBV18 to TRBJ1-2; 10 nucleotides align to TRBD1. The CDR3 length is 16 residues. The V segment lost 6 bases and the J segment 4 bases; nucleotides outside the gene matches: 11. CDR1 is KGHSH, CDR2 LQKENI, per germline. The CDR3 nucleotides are TGTGCCAGCTCGAAGAGCCGGGACAGGGGTCCCTATGGCTACACCTTC. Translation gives CASSKSRDRGPYGYTF.

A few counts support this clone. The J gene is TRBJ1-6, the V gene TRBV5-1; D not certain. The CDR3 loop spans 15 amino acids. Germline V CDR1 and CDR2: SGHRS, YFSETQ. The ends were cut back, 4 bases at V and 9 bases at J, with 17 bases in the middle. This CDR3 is CASSARFPEGSPLHF. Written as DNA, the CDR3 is TGCGCCAGCAGCGCCAGGTTCCCAGAGGGTTCACCCCTCCACTTT.

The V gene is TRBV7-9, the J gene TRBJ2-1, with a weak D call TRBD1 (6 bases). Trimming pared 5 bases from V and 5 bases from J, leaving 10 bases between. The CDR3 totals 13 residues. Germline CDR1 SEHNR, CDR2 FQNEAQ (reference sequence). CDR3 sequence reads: CASSIGQNNEQFF. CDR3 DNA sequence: TGTGCCAGCAGCATCGGACAGAACAATGAGCAGTTCTTC.